This entry lists 2 T cell receptor beta chains sequenced from one sample in a study of blood T cells in healthy people across ages. Primed by a sample-barcoded 5' primer and a J-beta primer mix, a second PCR proceeded for about 6 to 12 cycles. TCRdb re-called the 5' RACE reads through MiXCR, storing one row per CDR3 protein. The sample holds about 1.1 million distinct CDR3 sequences; 35% to 45% are singletons and the top ten take around 13%. Sequencing was done on a sample of blood. The receptor source for this set is a man aged 18 to 30 in good health.

This clonotype was picked up a small number of times. The CDR3 nucleotides read TGCAGTGCTAGAGATCCACGACAGAAGAGGGACGAGCAGTACTTC. Protein: CSARDPRQKRDEQYF. This sequence joins TRBV20-1 and TRBJ2-7, with D possibly called TRBD1 or TRBD2 (5 bases each). The CDR3 has 15 amino acids. Trimming cost V 0 bases and J 5 bases, with 17 bases left between them. CDR1 and CDR2 (germline): DFQATT, SNEGSKA (reference sequence).

This clonotype appeared a few times. This chain links TRBV11-1 with TRBJ2-1; D is perhaps TRBD1 (5 bases). With 6 bases removed from V and 5 bases from J, the gap between germline ends came to 8 bases. The CDR3 sequence is 12 residues long. CDR1 is SGHAT and CDR2 is FQDESV in the germline V gene (reference sequence). This CDR3 reads CASRQVNNEQFF. The CDR3 DNA is TGTGCCAGCAGACAGGTCAACAATGAGCAGTTCTTC.